The present TCR beta chain was sequenced within a study of shared clonotypes between healthy human individuals (TCRdb year 2020). Concerning the study at large: The cohort comprised two women and a few men aged 18 to 49 years. Different laboratories and diverse techniques were used to prepare libraries and sequence TCR repertoires, to increase sequencing depth and limit assay-specific biases. Each donor's leukapheresis produced roughly between about 0.85 and 10 billion PBMCs. For each donor, CD4 naive and CD4 memory were each run on three plates, CD8 naive on two plates, and CD8 memory on one plate. Blood TCR repertoires of a handful of healthy adults were deeply sequenced to estimate repertoire size and the extent of clonotype sharing between individuals.

Turning to this clone: What this receptor recognizes is not known. No much larger clonotype is one base removed from it; base qualities were not supplied.

Inclusive of the bounding cysteine and phenylalanine, the CDR3 is 14 residues long. The read is trimmed to its CDR3 DNA, 42 bases read in frame from base 1. From a lookup of the germline V gene (reference sequence), CDR1 and CDR2 are MNHEY and SMNVEV. Relative to germline, V is 2 bases shorter and J is 2 bases shorter, with 8 bases between their ends. Using the deep immunoSEQ assay, multiplex PCR amplified TCR CDR3 regions from genomic DNA. Extracted genomic DNA from each cell subset was spread evenly across all wells of several immunoSEQ 96-well plates, with each plate serving as a replicate. For sorted subsets, around 200 ng genomic DNA, equal to about 30,000 T cell genomes, was loaded into each replicate PCR. The purified libraries were quantified using a Qubit 3.0 fluorometer, sized with a Bioanalyzer 2100, and then quantified again using the KAPA Library Quantification kit. A separate single-read 150-cycle Illumina NextSeq 550 flow cell was used to sequence each immunoSEQ 96-well plate. Per the authors' processing: Because the immunoSEQ output held only junctional sequences and lacked quality scores, the filtering could not match the filtering applied to full-length reads. To assign V/J genes and CDR3, sequences were annotated using PyIR, a Python wrapper for IgBLAST v1.9, with IMGT germline references. Any read was removed if the V/J assignment was weak (E-value above 1e-6), the CDR3 was missing, or the read contained stop codons, out-of-frame junctions, or ambiguous translated residues. V3J clonotypes were defined as sequences sharing the same inferred V gene, J gene, and CDR3 amino acid sequence. Percentage overlap between repertoires was calculated by dividing the number of shared unique clonotypes by the size of the smaller repertoire. Three approaches were used to assess repertoire richness: RTK rarefaction, the Chao1 estimator, and Recon v2.1 estimates of unobserved clonotypes. Generation probabilities for all TCRbeta clonotypes obtained by the gDNA method from a few donors were computed using OLGA. TCRdb obtained this table from immuneACCESS and retained in-frame rearrangements with V and J assigned. These tables miss some clones; where compared with another copy, unresolved V genes account for less than half of the shortfall, and the remainder is unexplained. For V, J and clone size, that table is used; D and trimming come from the DNA. In all, the sample holds about 680,000 clones, and about 91% of those were seen once. 24% of the sample is held by the ten biggest clonotypes.

Summary of the overall study and its limitations: Larger estimated clonotype richness was generally found for naive subsets than for memory subsets. Based on pairwise subsampling, the degree of clonotype sharing among donors was expected to be affected by sequencing depth. Sharing across several donors was observed for around 4.8% of naive CD4, over 3% of naive CD8, 2.3% of memory CD4, and about 0.4% of memory CD8 clonotypes. Even with the large sequencing depth, rarefaction of the sorted-subset datasets indicated that sequencing was incomplete. Compared with non-shared clonotypes, clonotypes shared by all four sorted-subset donors had higher generation probabilities. The small number of donors limited the genetic and exposure-history diversity represented. Sampling was restricted to blood, and TCR repertoires in tissue are likely to differ from TCR repertoires in blood.

CD8 naive samples were obtained by positive selection for CCR7 among CD45RO-negative cells, yielding a CD45RA+CCR7+ population from which TemRA cells were excluded. The donors were healthy, HIV-negative adults who had no recently reported acute infections or vaccinations. Only Caucasian adults living in Nashville, Tennessee, USA were represented among the donors. Blood was obtained by leukapheresis, after which PBMCs were separated by Ficoll-Histopaque density gradient centrifugation and cryopreserved in liquid nitrogen vapor phase. Purity and quantity of every magnetically sorted T cell population were checked by analytical flow cytometry. Genomic DNA was isolated from every sorted fraction and measured by UV absorbance on a Nanodrop 2000c.

The clonotype comes from a man aged 25 to 45 in good health. Recombination connected TRBV27 to TRBJ2-3; the D gene cannot be resolved reliably. Material for sequencing was naive CD8+ T cells sorted from blood. Taken with the paper, the label for cell subset or site translates to: CD45RA+CCR7+. The CDR3 reads CASSLTTNTDTQYF. The bases read TGTGCCAGCAGTTTAACCACAAACACAGATACGCAGTATTTT.